This T cell receptor beta chain is drawn from a study of early T cells in non-severe SARS-CoV-2 infection (dated by TCRdb to about 2021). With regard to the full study: Because TCR sequencing was done on bulk RNA from unsorted whole blood, the alpha and beta chains could not be paired. Results the study describes overall, beyond this receptor: Matching against VDJdb was skewed toward anti-spike CD8 responses, likely underestimated virus-specific expansions, and missed private and CD4 specificities.

The CDR3 spans 14 residues, from the cysteine through the phenylalanine. Only CDR3 DNA is held: 42 bases, read in frame from base 1. V is shortened by 3 bases, J by 2 bases, and the region joining them spans 8 bases. The germline V gene supplies CDR1 SGHAT and CDR2 FQNNGV. The sample holds many counts of this clonotype. The specificity of this receptor is unknown. The input lacks base qualities; no much larger clone sits a single base away. The library was prepared using 5' RACE. The instrument was a NextSeq 500. Unique molecular identifiers were attached to individual cDNA molecules in the TCR library protocol so that sequencing error and PCR bias could be corrected. Both TCR alpha and beta chains were sequenced, and tight co-correlation was observed between alpha and beta sequence abundances in each sample. Per the original workflow: V gene, J gene and CDR3 annotation of TCR sequences was performed with Decombinator V4. TCRs were defined as expanded if a significant change between any two time points was detected under a Poisson model with p below 0.0001. TCR abundances were normalised to the total number of TCRs sequenced per sample and expressed as counts per million. MAIT TCRs were defined by TRAV1-2 paired with TRAJ12, TRAJ20 or TRAJ33, and iNKT TCRs by TRAV10 paired with TRAJ18. VDJdb, accessed 1 November 2021, was searched for CMV, EBV and SARS-CoV-2 annotated TCRs, with TCRs annotated for multiple antigens excluded. Using fastp at Q25 and MiXCR, TCRdb reprocessed the public reads and kept productive beta chains. Each CDR3 protein appears once, grouped with its most common genes and DNA. These V and J calls rely on TCRdb rather than the paper's analysis. This sample has about 68,000 distinct CDR3 sequences in its table, and under 13% of those were observed once. The ten largest clones represent roughly 6% of the sample.

The study was a case-control design nested within a healthcare worker cohort in London, UK, with weekly nasopharyngeal swab PCR tests and blood sampling. Healthcare workers were recruited during the week of the UK lockdown, between 23 and 31 March 2020, and followed weekly for up to 16 weeks. This sequence uses TRBV11-2 and TRBJ2-1, with the D gene not confidently named. Sequenced sample: whole blood. This sequence originates from an adult who was a healthcare worker with PCR-confirmed SARS-CoV-2 infection or an uninfected control (not recorded which). The DNA reads as follows: TGTGCCAGCAGCTTCATCGGTACCTACAATGAGCAGTTCTTC. It encodes CASSFIGTYNEQFF.